This is a list of T cell receptor beta chains from one sample in a study of shared clonotypes between healthy human individuals. The repertoire was sequenced with immunoSEQ multiplex PCR; TCRdb's copy has only in-frame clones and lacks some. The sample holds over 2 million clones, just under 95% seen once. The sequencing sample was made of naive CD4+ T cells from PBMCs. Receptors originate from a man aged 18-30 years in good health. Some clones in this sample may be carry-over from other donors' samples. The CDR3 runs from the conserved cysteine through the conserved F or W.

TRBJ1-2,TRBV27,CASSLWGHSAGYTF
TRBJ2-3,TRBV5-1,CASSGGLAGMGDTQYF
TRBJ1-1,TRBV7-9,CASSLAQSTEAFF
TRBJ2-7,TRBV14,CASSRGPTYEQYF
TRBJ2-1,TRBV12-5,CASGRAVAGSSYNEQFF
TRBJ2-7,TRBV19,CASSSWGGKARGSYEQYF
TRBJ2-7,TRBV5-4,CASSVGVAGVYEQYF
TRBJ2-7,TRBV5-4,CASSLEVVGTGREQYF
TRBJ2-7,TRBV18,CASSQSPGQRNYEQYF
TRBJ2-1,TRBV19,CASSWTSGRYNEQFF
TRBJ1-1,TRBV18,CASSPPGNTEAFF
TRBJ2-7,TRBV7-3,CASSLRGGPTYEQYF
TRBJ1-2,TRBV18,CASSPPDPSREIYGYTF
TRBJ2-5,TRBV28,CASSPDRGQGETQYF
TRBJ2-7,TRBV19,CASSPGSYEQYF
TRBJ2-3,TRBV5-1,CASSLASGRAGTDTQYF
TRBJ2-1,TRBV4-3,CASSQDPSYNEQFF
TRBJ2-6,TRBV27,CASSLYRGTGANVLTF
TRBJ2-2,TRBV11-3,CASSFSSGGGDTGELFF
TRBJ2-2,TRBV5-4,CASSLAPGDTGELFF
TRBJ2-3,TRBV7-2,CASSLGTYTDTQYF
TRBJ2-1,TRBV4-1,CASSPPWGEQFF
TRBJ2-7,TRBV28,CASGSLSLYEQYF
TRBJ1-2,TRBV6-5,CASSYADRGGGYTF
TRBJ2-3,TRBV11-3,CASSLEGGQGDTQYF
TRBJ2-4,TRBV30,CAWKEAGQEWAKNIQYF
TRBJ1-1,TRBV27,CASRSTDRNTEAFF
TRBJ2-3,TRBV10-1,CASSESGQPTDTQYF
TRBJ2-1,TRBV4-1,CASSQDMGSPPTLSYNEQFF
TRBJ2-7,TRBV30,CATRAVSSSYEQYF
TRBJ1-5,TRBV7-8,CASSFQTGGNQPQHF
TRBJ2-1,TRBV6-6,CASSTPGTGSEQFF
TRBJ1-2,TRBV5-6,CASTWDRPNYGYTF
TRBJ1-3,TRBV7-2,CASSLGRAGAFFSGNTIYF
TRBJ2-7,TRBV11-2,CASSLMASGRPYEQYF
TRBJ2-7,TRBV6-5,CASSPIGQGTEQYF
TRBJ2-3,TRBV7-3,CASSLSSSPTDTQYF
TRBJ1-3,TRBV28,CASSSGTLVDTIYF
TRBJ2-1,TRBV18,CASSPQARDNEQFF
TRBJ1-1,TRBV19,CASSAPRTGINTEAFF
TRBJ1-2,TRBV9,CASSPSRAFYGYTF
TRBJ2-3,TRBV7-8,CASNLSPTLTTDTQYF
TRBJ2-7,TRBV7-9,CASSSAPGLISYEQYF
TRBJ2-1,TRBV5-1,CASNYLGGEQFF
TRBJ2-5,TRBV7-2,CASSFGSGKETQYF
TRBJ2-1,TRBV7-3,CASSLTFGDEQFF